A selection of T cell receptor beta chains follows, all from one sample in a study of T cell repertoires in cytomegalovirus infection. TCRdb itself ran the reads through MiXCR, one entry per CDR3 protein. The sample records 200,000 to 300,000 distinct CDR3 sequences, approximately 9.2% being singletons. What was sequenced was PBMCs. Every receptor here comes from a human donor in good health (CMV status not recorded). Some clones in this sample may be carry-over from other donors' samples. CDR3s leave out the opening cysteine and the closing phenylalanine or tryptophan. The D gene is left open where the match is weak.

TRBD2 TRBJ2-2 TRBV7-2 ASSLVGTRGTGELF
NA TRBJ2-2 TRBV4-3 ASSQEGGAGTGELF
TRBD1 TRBJ2-2 TRBV7-8 ASRQGTTGELF
NA TRBJ1-2 TRBV7-6 ASTGQGPNYGYT
TRBD1 TRBJ2-7 TRBV7-8 ASSSGQGISSYEQY
TRBD1 TRBJ1-2 TRBV5-4 ASSLGDRKYGYT
NA TRBJ1-1 TRBV7-6 VSSLSGNTEAF
NA TRBJ2-4 TRBV7-8 ASSSTGLTAKNIQY
NA TRBJ2-7 TRBV7-2 ASSLDGSYEQY
NA TRBJ2-1 TRBV7-9 ASSPPFRALSHNEQF
TRBD2 TRBJ2-7 TRBV7-2 ASSLGLAGLGGEQY